Here is one T cell receptor beta chain with its context. This clonotype has a count of ten or more. Its antigen specificity is not known. Nothing much larger sits one base from this clone, and base qualities are not available. The sample's time point label, decoded: after trial treatment. The treatment or condition label, read with the paper, signifies: LDRT plus nivolumab, ipilimumab, low-dose cyclophosphamide and aspirin (RACIN trial). Donors were enrolled in RACIN, a single-arm phase I dose-escalation trial in which nivolumab, ipilimumab, aspirin, low-dose cyclophosphamide and low-dose radiotherapy were combined. Eligible patients had advanced, TIL-negative solid tumors. Here V drops 8 bases and J drops 6 bases, and the junction holds 13 bases not matched to any gene. The CDR3 runs 15 amino acids, cysteine and phenylalanine included. The retained sequence is limited to the CDR3, 45 bases, with the frame set at the first base. As encoded in the germline V gene, CDR1 is MDHEN while CDR2 is SYDVKM.

This sample is drawn from a study of low-dose radiotherapy and immunotherapy resistance in tumors (dated by TCRdb to between 2021 and 2022). With respect to the entire study: In Cohort 1, 0.5 Gy per fraction was delivered every 2 weeks, and a total PTV dose of 6.5 Gy was prescribed. Cyclophosphamide 200 mg/m2 was administered intravenously every two weeks, one day before each radiation and immunotherapy administration. Eight patients were included in the translational analysis, namely three from the first dose cohort plus the first five from the second dose cohort. Randomization of trial participants into treatment groups was not performed. Patients were given nivolumab as a 240 mg flat dose every two weeks and ipilimumab at 1 mg/kg every six weeks, with both drugs delivered intravenously. In Cohort 2, 1 Gy per fraction was delivered every two weeks, for a total of 13 Gy over 26 weeks. Starting on cycle 1 day 1, patients took 300 mg of aspirin by mouth once a day for four cycles.

Sequencing relied on an Illumina HiSeq 2500. First-strand cDNA was synthesized using Superscript III and a set of TRAV- and TRBV-specific primers, so that both TCRalpha and TCRbeta chains were covered. A roughly 19-cycle PCR with Phusion amplified the TCRs, pairing a constant-region primer with the adapter that was attached to the V primers. The isolated mRNA was amplified using the MessageAmp II aRNA Amplification Kit, with in vitro transcription performed for about 15 hours at 37 degrees C. mRNA for TCR sequencing was isolated with the Dynabeads mRNA DIRECT Purification Kit. Indexed Illumina adapters were added in a second Phusion PCR of about 24 cycles, and the PCR products were purified with AMPure XP beads. Per the source publication's procedure: Using custom Perl scripts, TCR sequences that encoded the same protein were pooled, out-of-frame sequences were dropped, and the abundance of each clonotype was calculated. The analysis excluded TCR sequences that were supported by just one read. Among the metrics used to describe the repertoires were Shannon entropy, Gini index, clonality, richness, and the frequency of TCRs shared between repertoires. TCRdb cleaned the public reads at Q25 with fastp, built clones with MiXCR and kept in-frame beta chains. Rows are combined by CDR3 protein, so each entry shows the most common genes and DNA. In this record, the V and J calls reflect TCRdb's handling and not the investigators' own analysis. This sample holds roughly 100,000 distinct CDR3 sequences; 20% were observed only once. Over 10% of the sample rests with the top ten.

The source of this sequence is a female donor with ovarian cancer. The V gene is TRBV28 and the J gene is TRBJ1-5; 7 central bases correspond to TRBD1. Sample: PBMCs, taken after low-dose radiotherapy plus immunotherapy. The CDR3 is CASGTHRGKSQPQHF. The bases read TGTGCCAGCGGGACCCACAGGGGAAAGAGTCAGCCCCAGCATTTT.